Below, 27 T cell receptor beta chains from the same sample are listed, as sequenced in a study of vaccination effects on CD4 cells after COVID-19. The table came from immunoSEQ multiplex PCR; TCRdb's copy has only in-frame clones and leaves some out. The sample yields around 81,000 clones, under 85% seen once. ViraFEST used viral peptide pools to expand antigen-specific CD4+ T cells before sequencing. At the end of around eleven days of culture, CD4+ T cells were isolated. Each person got two doses of an mRNA SARS-CoV-2 vaccine, BNT162b2 or mRNA-1273. Their target antigens are unknown. Source: CD4+ T cells from PBMCs cultured with HCoV-OC43 spike peptides, taken after COVID-19 vaccination. Described subset: HCoV-OC43 spike overlapping peptide pool stimulation. Every receptor here comes from a human donor who received a COVID-19 vaccine.

The CDR3 region has the DNA TGTGCCAGCAGTTACGAGGGGGCAGGCGGCTACACCTTC. Protein product: CASSYEGAGGYTF. The gene calls are TRBV6-5 and TRBJ1-2; 7 nucleotides align to TRBD1. The CDR3 sequence is 13 residues long. Looked up from germline, CDR1 is MNHEY and CDR2 is SVGAGI. The V segment lost 2 bases and the J segment 8 bases; nucleotides outside the gene matches: 5.

This clone was observed once. The rearrangement joins TRBV6-6 to TRBJ1-6; the D gene is possibly TRBD1 (6 bases). Germline V gene data show CDR1 as MNHNY and CDR2 as SVGAGI (reference sequence). This CDR3 contains 14 residues. Trimming took 5 bases from V and 4 from J, leaving 9 bases between them. For the CDR3, the DNA is TGTGCCAGCAGTAAACAGGGTTATAATTCACCCCTCCACTTT. Protein: CASSKQGYNSPLHF.

The V and J genes are TRBV6-5 and TRBJ2-1; 8 bases are shared with TRBD2. The CDR3 sequence is 14 residues long. The V segment lost 6 bases and the J segment 7 bases; nucleotides outside the gene matches: 8. Looked up from germline, CDR1 is MNHEY and CDR2 is SVGAGI. The CDR3 sequence: CASRAGTRGNEQFF. CDR3 in DNA: TGTGCCAGCAGAGCCGGGACTAGGGGGAATGAGCAGTTCTTC.

The CDR3 region has the DNA TGTGCCAGCAGCAGAAAAGGGGCAAGCTCCTACAATGAGCAGTTCTTC. This translates into CASSRKGASSYNEQFF. The rearrangement links TRBV27 to TRBJ2-1; possibly TRBD1 for D (5 bases). The V gene lost 6 bases and the J gene lost 0 bases, with 15 bases spanning the gap. In germline, CDR1 is MNHEY, CDR2 SMNVEV (reference sequence). CDR3 length: 16 residues.

This clone was counted a few times. The chain couples TRBV6-6 to TRBJ2-7; 9 nucleotides align to TRBD1. Germline CDR1 and CDR2: MNHNY and SVGAGI (reference sequence). The CDR3 extends over 13 amino acids. The V gene end was trimmed by 0 bases and the J gene end by 7 bases; junction bases not matched to a gene: 1. The CDR3 loop is CASSYSDRGEQYV. Written as DNA, the CDR3 is TGTGCCAGCAGTTACTCGGACAGGGGAGAGCAGTACGTC.

This chain uses TRBV3-1 (or the pseudogene TRBV3-2) with TRBJ1-1; D is ambiguous. Trimming removed 1 base from V and 3 bases from J, with 6 bases in between. The CDR3 loop spans 13 amino acids. CDR1 LGHDT and CDR2 YNNKEL come from the germline V gene (reference sequence). CDR3 sequence: CASSQAGYTEAFF. The CDR3 bases are TGTGCCAGCAGCCAAGCAGGATACACTGAAGCTTTCTTT.

The V and J genes are TRBV5-1 and TRBJ2-3; D is perhaps TRBD2 (6 bases). Trimming stripped 2 bases from V and 4 bases from J, with 8 bases between. CDR1 and CDR2 (germline): SGHRS, YFSETQ. The CDR3 runs to 13 residues. This CDR3 reads CASSFRRADTQYF. The CDR3 DNA is TGCGCCAGCAGCTTTCGGAGGGCAGATACGCAGTATTTT. The entire variable domain, with the rest obtained from reference TRBV5-1 and TRBJ2-3, is as follows: KAGVTQTPRYLIKTRGQQVTLSCSPISGHRSVSWYQQTPGQGLQFLFEYFSETQRNKGNFPGRFSGRQFSNSRSEMNVSTLELGDSALYLCASSFRRADTQYFGPGTRLTVL.

This clone came up once. The chain employs TRBV7-8 and TRBJ2-2, with TRBD1 matching 8 bases. V gave up 3 bases and J gave up 3 bases; unmatched junction bases: 6. The CDR3 runs to 16 residues. In germline, CDR1 is SGHVS, CDR2 FQNEAQ. CDR3 sequence: CASSFHNRGYTGELFF. CDR3 DNA sequence: TGTGCCAGCAGCTTTCACAACAGGGGGTACACCGGGGAGCTGTTTTTT.

V is TRBV6-6 and J is TRBJ1-2; 9 nucleotides align to TRBD1. V was pared by 5 bases and J by 7 bases, with 11 bases of the junction left unmatched. CDR1 is MNHNY, CDR2 SVGAGI, per germline (reference sequence). This CDR3 spans 15 amino acids. CDR3 sequence: CASSRGPGQGLGYTF. DNA of the CDR3: TGTGCCAGCAGTCGGGGCCCGGGACAGGGTCTTGGCTACACCTTC.

This chain joins TRBV4-1 and TRBJ2-1; 10 positions match TRBD2. This CDR3 region has 16 residues. Trimming cost V 3 bases and J 5 bases; bases outside gene matches: 7. CDR1 and CDR2 from the germline V gene are MGHRA and YSYEKL. The CDR3: CASSQRIGLADNEQFF. Written as DNA, the CDR3 is TGCGCCAGCAGCCAGAGGATTGGACTAGCGGACAATGAGCAGTTCTTC.

The rearrangement uses TRBV7-3 and TRBJ2-3, with a tentative D call TRBD2 (9 bases). The length of the CDR3 is 19 residues. V was shortened by 5 bases and J by 1 base, with 25 bases between the two germline ends. Germline CDR1 is SGHTA and CDR2 is FQGTGA. The DNA of the CDR3 is TGTGCCAGCAGCCCGAAGACAGGGGTAAAGCGGGGGGGCACAGATACGCAGTATTTT. This gives the protein CASSPKTGVKRGGTDTQYF.

V is TRBV6-5 and J is TRBJ2-1, with TRBD1 as a possible D gene (6 bases). Germline assignment: CDR1 MNHEY and CDR2 SVGAGI. CDR3 length: 16 residues. Trimming pared 0 bases from V and 7 bases from J, leaving 16 bases between. In DNA, the CDR3 is TGTGCCAGCAGTTACTCGAAGGGCGCAGGGGTGAATGAGCAGTTCTTC. It is translated as CASSYSKGAGVNEQFF.

The chain combines TRBV7-2 with TRBJ2-5, with 15 bases lining up with TRBD2. The CDR3 is made up of 15 amino acids. The ends lost 4 bases at V and 4 bases at J; junction bases unmatched: 1. Germline V gene data show CDR1 as SGHTA and CDR2 as FQGNSA. CDR3 in amino acids: CASSSGLAGGETQYF. In DNA form, the CDR3 reads TGTGCCAGCAGCTCGGGACTAGCGGGGGGAGAGACCCAGTACTTC.

This chain uses TRBV19 with TRBJ1-3, with a weak D call TRBD1 (6 bases). Germline assignment: CDR1 LNHDA and CDR2 SQIVND (reference sequence). The CDR3 loop spans 17 amino acids. Deletions cut 7 bases from V and 0 bases from J, with 19 bases between. The CDR3 nucleotides read TGTGCCAGTATCAAGCCCGGCGGACAGACCTCTGGAAACACCATATATTTT. This gives the protein CASIKPGGQTSGNTIYF.

The genes are TRBV28 and TRBJ1-1; D gene uncertain. The CDR3 loop spans 14 amino acids. The germline V gene has CDR1 MDHEN and CDR2 SYDVKM. V lost 2 bases to trimming and J lost 4 bases, with 11 bases between them. CDR3 in DNA: TGTGCCAGCAGTTTACTCTCGGCGGCCACTGAAGCTTTCTTT. Amino acid sequence: CASSLLSAATEAFF. Together with reference TRBV28 and TRBJ1-1, the CDR3 gives the full variable domain: DVKVTQSSRYLVKRTGEKVFLECVQDMDHENMFWYRQDPGLGLRLIYFSYDVKMKEKGDIPEGYSVSREKKERFSLILESASTNQTSMYLCASSLLSAATEAFFGQGTRLTVV.

The V and J genes are TRBV7-8 and TRBJ2-2; 9 bases match TRBD1. The V gene's germline CDR1 is SGHVS and CDR2 FQNEAQ. With V trimmed by 2 bases and J by 4 bases, 2 bases remained unmatched. The CDR3 is 15 residues long. In nucleotides, the CDR3 is TGTGCCAGCAGCTTAAAACAGGGGGCCACCGGGGAGCTGTTTTTT. It yields the protein CASSLKQGATGELFF.

The DNA of the CDR3 is TGTGCCAGAAGCCCGGGACAGGGCGCCGAAAAAAACATTCAGTACTTC. It yields the protein CARSPGQGAEKNIQYF. The chain recombines TRBV5-3 with TRBJ2-4, with 9 positions matching TRBD1. TRBV5-3 is flagged as an ORF with uncertain function. J was trimmed by 4 bases and V by 4 bases; bases with no gene match: 9. The CDR3 loop spans 16 amino acids.

V and J are TRBV5-5 and TRBJ1-6, with TRBD1 matching 12 bases. With 5 bases clipped from V and 11 bases from J, the junction kept 8 bases outside the gene matches. The CDR3 has 15 residues. Germline CDR1 is SGHKS and CDR2 is YYEKEE (reference sequence). CDR3 protein: CASSPGTGGTAPLHF. CDR3 in DNA: TGTGCCAGCAGTCCCGGGACAGGGGGCACGGCACCCCTCCACTTT.

V gene TRBV5-4 combines with J gene TRBJ2-2; D gene uncertain. Trimming took off 2 bases at V and 6 bases at J, with 14 bases between the two ends. The germline V gene has CDR1 SGHNT and CDR2 YYREEE (reference sequence). This CDR3 region has 15 residues. DNA for the CDR3: TGTGCCAGCAGCTTAGGTAGTGGAAATGCCGGGGAGCTGTTTTTT. This encodes CASSLGSGNAGELFF.

V and J are TRBV2 and TRBJ1-2; D may be TRBD1 (6 bases). Germline V CDR1 and CDR2: SNHLY, FYNNEI. With 7 bases removed from V and 6 bases from J, the gap between germline ends came to 9 bases. The CDR3 runs 11 residues. CDR3 residues: CASNNRDGYTF. The CDR3 coding sequence is TGTGCCAGCAACAACAGGGATGGCTACACCTTC.

The chain carries TRBV7-3 and TRBJ2-3, with D unresolved. Germline lookup yields CDR1 SGHTA and CDR2 FQGTGA. CDR3 length: 13 residues. Between the trimmed V and J ends, which lost 1 base and 3 bases, there was a span of 5 bases. CDR3 residues: CASSLMETDTQYF. The CDR3 bases are TGTGCCAGCAGCTTAATGGAGACAGATACGCAGTATTTT.

This rearrangement joins TRBV12-5 to TRBJ2-1; D ambiguous. Trimming cost V 0 bases and J 9 bases, with 18 bases left between them. Per germline, CDR1 LGHNT and CDR2 FRNRAP. CDR3 length: 16 residues. Written as DNA, the CDR3 is TGTGCTAGTGGTTTGGTACCCTTAGTTATGGTCACTGAGCAGTTCTTC. Translating gives CASGLVPLVMVTEQFF.

V gene TRBV2 combines with J gene TRBJ2-1; 8 nucleotides line up with TRBD2. With 7 bases clipped from V and 3 bases from J, the junction kept 8 bases outside the gene matches. CDR3 length: 15 amino acids. Germline V gene sequence: CDR1 SNHLY, CDR2 FYNNEI. The CDR3 spells CASILGLAGYNEQFF. Written as DNA, the CDR3 is TGTGCCAGCATCCTTGGACTAGCAGGCTACAATGAGCAGTTCTTC.

The chain joins TRBV6-6 to TRBJ2-1; TRBD2 is a possible D gene (6 bases). V lost 2 bases to trimming and J lost 3 bases, with 8 bases between them. The CDR3 is 14 amino acids. CDR1 is MNHNY and CDR2 is SVGAGI in the germline V gene (reference sequence). The CDR3 reads CASSYGGVYNEQFF. For the CDR3, the DNA is TGTGCCAGCAGTTACGGAGGGGTCTACAATGAGCAGTTCTTC.

A single count supports this clone. The chain uses TRBV9 and TRBJ2-3; D might be TRBD2 (6 bases). This CDR3 contains 16 residues. Trimming cost V 0 bases and J 3 bases, with 14 bases left between them. CDR1 is SGDLS and CDR2 is YYNGEE in the germline V gene. CDR3 loop: CASSVGTSLYTDTQYF. The CDR3 DNA is TGTGCCAGCAGCGTAGGAACTAGCCTTTATACAGATACGCAGTATTTT.

The gene calls are TRBV7-3 and TRBJ1-2; D remains unclear. Trimming cost V 6 bases and J 4 bases, with 18 bases left between them. CDR1 is SGHTA and CDR2 is FQGTGA in the germline V gene. The CDR3 spans 15 residues. The CDR3 nucleotides read TGTGCCAGCAGTTCACAATCCATGGGGTTCTATGGCTACACCTTC. It is translated as CASSSQSMGFYGYTF. Full variable domain (remainder filled in from reference TRBV7-3 and TRBJ1-2): GAGVSQTPSNKVTEKGKYVELRCDPISGHTALYWYRQSLGQGPEFLIYFQGTGAADDSGLPNDRFFAVRPEGSVSTLKIQRTERGDSAVYLCASSSQSMGFYGYTFGSGTRLTVV.

The V and J genes are TRBV7-2 and TRBJ1-4, with unresolved D. CDR3 length: 14 residues. The ends were cut back, 1 base at V and 3 bases at J, with 6 bases in the middle. Germline values: CDR1 SGHTA, CDR2 FQGNSA. Here the CDR3 reads CASSLVISNEKLFF. The CDR3 bases are TGTGCCAGCAGCTTAGTGATCTCTAATGAAAAACTGTTTTTT.